The entry below describes one T cell receptor beta chain. Seattle patient enrollment occurred during active infection, with longitudinal follow-up thereafter. The data were obtained in a study of blood T cell repertoires in COVID-19. Across the study: Donors in the United States, Italy and Spain gave samples during acute or convalescent COVID-19. Sources were T cells, B-cell-depleted T cells, or PBMCs; the material itself was cDNA or gDNA.

As originally analysed: Using reference gene primer amplification, nucleated cell counts were estimated. The data were produced by immunoSEQ multiplex PCR, yet TCRdb's version contains in-frame clones alone and is incomplete. For V, J and clone size, that table is used; D and trimming come from the DNA. The data show 350,000 or so clones, more than 70% seen once. This receptor was identified in a woman in her twenties or thirties with COVID-19, enrolled during active disease. The specimen sequenced was peripheral blood.

Here the CDR3 DNA reads TGTGCCAGCAGCCAAGGGACTAGCATCTACGAGCAGTACTTC. Translation: CASSQGTSIYEQYF. The chain links TRBV27 to TRBJ2-7; 9 bases map to TRBD2. CDR1 MNHEY and CDR2 SMNVEV come from the germline V gene (reference sequence). The CDR3 has 14 amino acids. The V segment lost 6 bases and the J segment 3 bases; nucleotides outside the gene matches: 6.